A single sample gave rise to the 30 T cell receptor beta chains below, sequenced in a study of T cell responses to AZD1222 COVID-19 vaccine. Here immunoSEQ multiplex PCR was the method, and the copy in TCRdb shows in-frame clones only, minus some. Among about 140,000 clones listed, around 93% were seen once. This sample comprised peripheral blood, obtained on day 0 of AZD1222 vaccination. The origin of the receptors is an adult in good health.

J is TRBJ2-7 and V is TRBV2; 8 bases map to TRBD2. Germline CDR1 reads SNHLY; CDR2 reads FYNNEI. CDR3 size: 14 residues. J lost 7 bases, V lost 4 bases, and 9 bases had no gene match. The CDR3 sequence is CASSGGRTSSEQYF. The CDR3 DNA follows: TGTGCCAGCAGTGGGGGCCGGACTAGCAGTGAGCAGTACTTC.

The chain has TRBV19 and TRBJ1-5; 8 nucleotides agree with TRBD1. The V gene end was trimmed by 4 bases and the J gene end by 2 bases; junction bases not matched to a gene: 7. Germline V gene lookup returns CDR1 LNHDA and CDR2 SQIVND (reference sequence). The CDR3 sequence is 16 residues long. Written as DNA, the CDR3 is TGTGCCAGTAGTACCCTGACAGGGGCCCGCAATCAGCCCCAGCATTTT. Translation gives CASSTLTGARNQPQHF.

J is TRBJ1-2 and V is TRBV4-1; possibly TRBD1 for D (5 bases). The CDR3 consists of 15 residues. V lost 4 bases and J lost 6, with 18 bases in between. The V gene's germline CDR1 is MGHRA and CDR2 YSYEKL. The DNA of the CDR3 is TGCGCCAGCAGCCCGGCCGGCAGGGACTTTAATGGCTACACCTTC. The encoded protein is CASSPAGRDFNGYTF.

The chain uses TRBV3-1 (or the pseudogene TRBV3-2) and TRBJ1-3; possible D gene TRBD1, 6 bases. The CDR3 runs 15 residues. The V end lost 4 bases, the J end lost 0 bases, and 10 bases lay between the germline ends. Germline V gene lookup returns CDR1 LGHDT and CDR2 YNNKEL (reference sequence). The CDR3 protein is CASSPGDFSGNTIYF. DNA of the CDR3: TGTGCCAGCAGCCCAGGGGACTTCTCTGGAAACACCATATATTTT.

This clone has just one count. This chain joins TRBV6-5 and TRBJ2-3; possibly TRBD1 for D (6 bases). This CDR3 is 13 amino acids long. Trimming stripped 7 bases from V and 2 bases from J, with 10 bases between. Germline V gives CDR1 MNHEY, CDR2 SVGAGI. The chain's CDR3 is CASTGTNTDTQYF. CDR3 in DNA: TGTGCCAGCACCGGGACAAACACAGATACGCAGTATTTT.

V gene TRBV30 combines with J gene TRBJ2-4, with D unresolved. Trimming took 0 bases from V and 0 from J, leaving 12 bases between them. The V gene's germline CDR1 is GTSNPN and CDR2 SVGIG (reference sequence). There are 16 residues in the CDR3. The CDR3 coding sequence is TGTGCCTGGAGTGTACACGGATTACTAGCCAAAAACATTCAGTACTTC. It is translated as CAWSVHGLLAKNIQYF.

The chain recombines TRBV9 with TRBJ2-3, with D hard to call. Deletions cut 3 bases from V and 6 bases from J, with 8 bases between. The CDR3 has 12 residues. Germline V CDR1 and CDR2: SGDLS, YYNGEE. The CDR3 region is CASSASMDTQYF. The CDR3 DNA reads TGTGCCAGCAGCGCGTCGATGGATACGCAGTATTTT.

This sequence joins TRBV28 and TRBJ1-6; D is undetermined. The CDR3 loop spans 14 amino acids. In germline, CDR1 is MDHEN, CDR2 SYDVKM. V dropped 9 bases and J dropped 8 bases, with 17 bases sitting between them. The CDR3 DNA sequence: TGTGCCAGTACGACGGAATCCATGGATTCACCCCTCCACTTT. Protein product: CASTTESMDSPLHF.

Comments on this clone: The junction and the germline gene differ at one end; a read error may be behind it. This sequence joins TRBV7-2 and TRBJ2-7; no reliable D call. The germline V gene encodes CDR1 SGHTA and CDR2 FQGNSA. The CDR3 contains 12 residues. The CDR3 sequence is CASSNDVGAPDF. DNA of the CDR3: TGTGCCAGCAGCAATGACGTGGGCGCCCCGGACTTC.

Details on this clone: At one of its ends the junction is not consistent with the germline gene, which may arise from a read error. This sequence joins TRBV5-5 and TRBJ2-7; D is perhaps TRBD2 (6 bases). The CDR3 sequence is 15 residues long. Germline V gene lookup returns CDR1 SGHKS and CDR2 YYEKEE (reference sequence). CDR3 region: CASSLNRWRAYEQYF. The CDR3 DNA follows: TGTGCCAGCAGCTTGAATCGTTGGAGGGCCTATGAGCAGTACTTC.

The rearrangement links TRBV28 to TRBJ1-5; TRBD1 matches at 9 bases. After removal of 6 bases from V and 2 bases from J, the junction contained 5 bases not matched to a gene. CDR1 and CDR2 from the germline V gene are MDHEN and SYDVKM. There are 15 residues in the CDR3. CDR3 sequence: CASRTGGRGNQPQHF. CDR3 DNA sequence: TGTGCCAGCAGGACAGGGGGGCGGGGCAATCAGCCCCAGCATTTT.

The chain is built from TRBV4-1 and TRBJ2-5, with 9 positions matching TRBD1. V lost 3 bases and J lost 3; bases outside the gene matches: 2. The CDR3 spans 14 residues. Germline lookup yields CDR1 MGHRA and CDR2 YSYEKL. The CDR3 DNA reads TGCGCCAGCAGCCAGGGGGACAGGGAAGAGACCCAGTACTTC. It translates to CASSQGDREETQYF.

This clone was counted once. The J gene is TRBJ1-6, the V gene TRBV6-1, with 12 bases aligning to TRBD1. Germline loops: CDR1 MNHNS, CDR2 SASEGT. V lost 2 bases and J lost 11; bases outside the gene matches: 4. The CDR3 runs 15 residues. In nucleotides, the CDR3 is TGTGCCAGCAGTGAACGGGACAGGGGGCCGGCACCCCTCCACTTT. This codes for CASSERDRGPAPLHF.

The V gene is TRBV12-5, the J gene TRBJ2-1, with 7 bases identical to TRBD1. This CDR3 region has 16 residues. Trimming cost V 1 base and J 5 bases; bases outside gene matches: 8. The germline V gene has CDR1 LGHNT and CDR2 FRNRAP. This chain's CDR3 is CASGLGDRAFNNEQFF. In nucleotides, the CDR3 is TGTGCTAGTGGTTTGGGAGACAGGGCGTTCAACAATGAGCAGTTCTTC.

This clone was observed a single time. The V and J genes are TRBV19 and TRBJ1-1; D perhaps matches TRBD1 (5 bases). CDR3 length equals 13 residues. From germline, CDR1 is LNHDA and CDR2 SQIVND (reference sequence). V lost 0 bases to trimming and J lost 5 bases, with 7 bases between them. The CDR3 coding sequence is TGTGCCAGTAGTATAGAGGGGGGTACTGAAGCTTTCTTT. This codes for CASSIEGGTEAFF.

The chain uses TRBV6-5 and TRBJ1-2; D not resolved. Trimming pared 6 bases from V and 8 bases from J, leaving 13 bases between. This CDR3 has 12 residues. Germline V gene data show CDR1 as MNHEY and CDR2 as SVGAGI. This CDR3 is CASSPDTSGYTF. DNA for the CDR3: TGTGCCAGCAGCCCGGATACATCCGGCTACACCTTC.

V usage is TRBV15 and J usage is TRBJ2-3; D remains unclear. The CDR3 totals 14 residues. The V gene lost 1 base and the J gene lost 0 bases, with 5 bases spanning the gap. The germline V gene has CDR1 LNHNV and CDR2 YYDKDF (reference sequence). The chain's CDR3 is CATSRGRSTDTQYF. CDR3 bases: TGTGCCACCAGCAGAGGACGGAGCACAGATACGCAGTATTTT.

V gene TRBV5-1 combines with J gene TRBJ2-5; D remains ambiguous. Germline V CDR1 and CDR2: SGHRS, YFSETQ. The CDR3 covers 14 residues. Trimming shortened V by 0 bases and J by 5 bases, and 11 bases separated the two germline ends. In DNA, the CDR3 is TGCGCCAGCAGCTTGGTCGGCAGGACGGAGACCCAGTACTTC. Protein product: CASSLVGRTETQYF.

The V and J genes are TRBV19 and TRBJ1-1; 8 nucleotides match TRBD1. The V gene end was trimmed by 0 bases and the J gene end by 5 bases; junction bases not matched to a gene: 17. Germline V gene sequence: CDR1 LNHDA, CDR2 SQIVND (reference sequence). The CDR3 sequence is 19 residues long. The CDR3 reads CASSIDTGQGWSHVTEAFF. Written as DNA, the CDR3 is TGTGCCAGTAGTATAGACACCGGACAGGGCTGGTCCCATGTAACTGAAGCTTTCTTT. The full variable domain, its missing parts supplied by reference TRBV19 and TRBJ1-1, is DGGITQSPKYLFRKEGQNVTLSCEQNLNHDAMYWYRQDPGQGLRLIYYSQIVNDFQKGDIAEGYSVSREKKESFPLTVTSAQKNPTAFYLCASSIDTGQGWSHVTEAFFGQGTRLTVV.

This chain uses TRBV18 with TRBJ1-5, with D perhaps TRBD1 (5 bases). Trimming took off 2 bases at V and 7 bases at J, with 18 bases between the two ends. Germline V gene sequence: CDR1 KGHSH, CDR2 LQKENI. The length of the CDR3 is 16 residues. The CDR3 is CASSPAGSLFGQPQHF. DNA for the CDR3: TGTGCCAGCTCACCAGCAGGGAGTTTGTTTGGGCAGCCCCAGCATTTT.

This clone appeared once. The chain recombines TRBV19 with TRBJ2-1, with TRBD2 identical over 12 bases. Unmatched junction bases numbered 2, after V lost 1 base and J lost 7 bases. The germline V gene has CDR1 LNHDA and CDR2 SQIVND (reference sequence). The CDR3 length is 15 residues. Written as DNA, the CDR3 is TGTGCCAGTAGTATAGGGCTAGCGGGGGGGAATGAGCAGTTCTTC. Translating it yields CASSIGLAGGNEQFF.

The chain employs TRBV6-5 and TRBJ2-7; 7 nucleotides match TRBD1. The V and J ends lost 6 bases and 2 bases, in that order; junction bases with no gene match: 10. The CDR3 is made up of 15 amino acids. Germline assignment: CDR1 MNHEY and CDR2 SVGAGI. As DNA, the CDR3 is TGTGCCAGCAGCTCCAGGGGGTTAAAACCCTACGAGCAGTACTTC. Its protein product is CASSSRGLKPYEQYF.

The rearrangement joins TRBV10-1 to TRBJ1-2; D gene ambiguous. This CDR3 region has 17 residues. Trimming removed 3 bases from V and 4 bases from J, with 21 bases in between. Looked up from germline, CDR1 is WNHNN and CDR2 is SYGVQD (reference sequence). Here the CDR3 DNA reads TGCGCCAGCAGTGACTCACCGGGAACAGACCTGACCTATGGCTACACCTTC. Translating it yields CASSDSPGTDLTYGYTF.

The CDR3 region is CASSLIGFDEQFF. The CDR3 DNA is TGTGCCAGCAGCTTGATCGGCTTCGATGAGCAGTTCTTC. This chain links TRBV5-6 with TRBJ2-1; unclear D gene. V was clipped by 1 base and J by 8 bases, with 10 bases between them. This CDR3 has 13 amino acids. Germline CDR1 SGHDT, CDR2 YYEEEE.

The chain has TRBV2 and TRBJ1-5, with D perhaps matching TRBD1 (5 bases). Trimming shortened V by 2 bases and J by 9 bases, and 14 bases separated the two germline ends. Germline V gene data show CDR1 as SNHLY and CDR2 as FYNNEI. The CDR3 runs to 14 residues. The CDR3 DNA sequence: TGTGCCAGCAGTGAACAGGGCTTCGAGCCGCCCCAGCATTTT. This encodes CASSEQGFEPPQHF.

This chain joins TRBV11-2 and TRBJ2-1; 13 bases line up with TRBD2. Germline lookup yields CDR1 SGHAT and CDR2 FQNNGV. The V gene end was trimmed by 5 bases and the J gene end by 2 bases; junction bases not matched to a gene: 9. The CDR3 runs 18 residues. CDR3 sequence reads: CASSPWTSGRIPYNEQFF. Written as DNA, the CDR3 is TGTGCCAGCAGCCCCTGGACTAGCGGGAGAATCCCCTACAATGAGCAGTTCTTC. Full variable domain (remainder filled in from reference TRBV11-2 and TRBJ2-1): EAGVAQSPRYKIIEKRQSVAFWCNPISGHATLYWYQQILGQGPKLLIQFQNNGVVDDSQLPKDRFSAERLKGVDSTLKIQPAKLEDSAVYLCASSPWTSGRIPYNEQFFGPGTRLTVL.

In its sample, this clone was seen once. This chain joins TRBV28 and TRBJ1-3; 7 bases fit TRBD1. With V trimmed by 3 bases and J by 2 bases, 7 bases remained unmatched. This CDR3 contains 16 residues. Germline V CDR1 and CDR2: MDHEN, SYDVKM. The CDR3 DNA reads TGTGCCAGCAGTTTCGTTGGGACAGCCGCTGGAAACACCATATATTTT. Translated, it gives CASSFVGTAAGNTIYF.

This clone was observed a single time. This rearrangement joins TRBV6-2 or TRBV6-3 to TRBJ2-1; TRBD2 matches 10 bases. This CDR3 has 17 amino acids. In germline, CDR1 is MNHEY, CDR2 SVGEGT. J was trimmed by 8 bases and V by 0 bases; bases with no gene match: 10. CDR3 residues: CASSYSNYLAGDHEQFF. The DNA for the CDR3 is TGTGCCAGCAGTTACTCGAATTACCTAGCGGGAGACCATGAGCAGTTCTTC.

J is TRBJ1-1 and V is TRBV30; 8 bases are shared with TRBD1. CDR1 is GTSNPN, CDR2 SVGIG, per germline (reference sequence). There are 14 residues in the CDR3. V trimming: 1 base; J trimming: 5 bases; junction bases outside the gene matches: 6. The chain's CDR3 is CAWSGGQGGTEAFF. Written as DNA, the CDR3 is TGTGCCTGGAGTGGAGGACAGGGTGGAACTGAAGCTTTCTTT.

Comment on this clone: Sequence at one end of the junction differs from germline and may be a read error. The chain links TRBV30 to TRBJ2-6, with 8 nucleotides matching TRBD1. CDR1 GTSNPN and CDR2 SVGIG come from the germline V gene (reference sequence). The CDR3 runs 14 residues. This CDR3 reads CAGQDSSGANVLTF. The CDR3 nucleotides are TGCGCGGGACAGGACTCCTCTGGGGCCAACGTCCTGACTTTC.